The clone carrying this T cell receptor beta chain occurred a few times. A single record per CDR3 protein comes from TCRdb applying MiXCR to the reads. The profile shows 200,000 or so distinct CDR3 sequences, roughly a fifth of them singletons. This record comes from a study of T cell repertoires in cytomegalovirus infection. V lost 0 bases and J 7 bases, leaving 13 bases between the germline ends. There are 15 residues in the CDR3. Germline V gene data show CDR1 as SGHRS and CDR2 as YFSETQ. Sequencing was done on a sample of PBMCs. V and J are TRBV5-1 and TRBJ1-4; D is unclear. The receptor was isolated from a human donor in good health (CMV status not recorded). Some clones in this sample may be carry-over from other donors' samples. CDR3 bases: TGCGCCAGCAGCTTGGCGGCGGGGTTCGCTGAAAAACTGTTTTTT. This sequence encodes CASSLAAGFAEKLFF. Complete variable domain (other parts from reference TRBV5-1 and TRBJ1-4): KAGVTQTPRYLIKTRGQQVTLSCSPISGHRSVSWYQQTPGQGLQFLFEYFSETQRNKGNFPGRFSGRQFSNSRSEMNVSTLELGDSALYLCASSLAAGFAEKLFFGSGTQLSVL.